This T cell receptor (beta chain) comes out of a study of graft-versus-host responses after intestinal transplantation. Profiling relied on immunoSEQ multiplex PCR, and the TCRdb table lists in-frame clones only, not all of them. The data show about 92,000 clones, with roughly four fifths seen just once and 17% held by the top ten. Note on this clone: Its specificity is not known.

Germline values: CDR1 SGHAT, CDR2 FQNNGV. CDR3 length: 17 residues. V gave up 0 bases and J gave up 3 bases; unmatched junction bases: 8. The TCR comes from a human donor who received an intestinal transplant. The source material was unstimulated CD8+ T cells sorted from spleen or lymph node cells, sampled before intestinal transplant. The chain has TRBV11-2 and TRBJ2-7, with 10 bases that match TRBD1. CDR3 sequence (DNA): TGTGCCAGCAGCTTAGAACTTTTTCGGGACAGGGGCTACGAGCAGTACTTC. Protein sequence: CASSLELFRDRGYEQYF.